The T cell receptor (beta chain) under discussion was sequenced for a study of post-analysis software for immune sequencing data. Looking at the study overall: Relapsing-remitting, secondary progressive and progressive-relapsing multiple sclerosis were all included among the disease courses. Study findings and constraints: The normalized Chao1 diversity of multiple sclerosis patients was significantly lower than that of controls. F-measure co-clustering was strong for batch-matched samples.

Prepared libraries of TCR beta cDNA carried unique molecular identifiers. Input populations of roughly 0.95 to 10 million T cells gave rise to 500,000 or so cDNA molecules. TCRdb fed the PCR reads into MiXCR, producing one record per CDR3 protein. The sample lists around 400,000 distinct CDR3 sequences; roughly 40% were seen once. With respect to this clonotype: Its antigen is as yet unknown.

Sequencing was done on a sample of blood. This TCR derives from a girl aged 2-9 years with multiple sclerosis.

This CDR3 reads CASSLTDPLDNMIYEQYF. In DNA form, the CDR3 reads TGTGCCAGCAGCTTAACGGACCCTCTCGATAATATGATCTACGAGCAGTACTTC. The V call is TRBV11-2, the J call TRBJ2-5; D not resolved. The better agreement between TRBJ2-7 and the DNA end casts doubt on the J call. Germline values: CDR1 SGHAT, CDR2 FQNNGV. CDR3 length: 18 residues.